This T cell receptor (beta chain) was sequenced during a study of siplizumab effects on memory and regulatory T cells. General observations from the study: It seemed that naive T cells were more diverse than memory cells and were major contributors to the alloresponse. On average, under 75% of mappable alloreactive CD4+ clones were Treg-derived under siplizumab, against 26.9% in controls. Alloreactive sequences tracing back to unstimulated CD4+ memory cells fell significantly with siplizumab.

Some 9.4 x 10^4 TCR templates per sample were sequenced. Sequenced by immunoSEQ multiplex PCR; TCRdb stores in-frame clones only, minus some. The sample holds some 100,000 clones, around 97% seen once. Note on this clone: The antigen is undetermined.

The CDR3 length is 15 residues. Trimming pared 5 bases from V and 4 bases from J, leaving 17 bases between. CDR1 and CDR2 (germline): GTSNPN, SVGIG (reference sequence). The sequence was collected from a human donor in good health. The genes are TRBV30 and TRBJ1-4, with D tentatively TRBD1 (5 bases). The specimen was naive CD4+ T cells sorted from blood. CDR3 nucleotide sequence: TGTGCCTGGTGTCCGGGGCAGAACAATAATGAAAAACTGTTTTTT. This gives the protein CAWCPGQNNNEKLFF.